The rows below give T cell receptor beta chains drawn from one sample of a study of T cell responses to AZD1222 COVID-19 vaccine. Profiled with immunoSEQ multiplex PCR; TCRdb holds only in-frame clones, not every one. The table shows 100,000 to 150,000 clones, with around 89% occurring only once. This sample comprised peripheral blood, obtained on day 0 of AZD1222 vaccination. The receptors here all came from an adult in good health. The CDR3 runs from the conserved cysteine through the conserved F or W. A D gene is named only where the DNA matches it firmly. The size entry is marked missing in some rows and otherwise reads once, few, many or a size class.

>.|TRBJ1-1|TRBV11-3|.
TGTGCCAGCACCCCCCCCCGCCGAGCTGAAGCTTTCTTT
CASTPPRRAEAFF
>TRBD1|TRBJ1-2|TRBV7-9|.
TGTGCCAGCAACGACAGGGGGGATAACTATGGCTACACCTTC
CASNDRGDNYGYTF
>.|TRBJ1-2|TRBV6-5|.
TGTGCCAGCAGAATGACACCTAACTATGGCTACACCTTC
CASRMTPNYGYTF
>.|TRBJ1-2|TRBV2|once
TGTGCCAGCTCATACCGCGCGGATGGCTACACCTTC
CASSYRADGYTF
>.|TRBJ1-5|TRBV27|.
TGTGCCAGCAGTTTATATCCCCCAGGGGTAAGACAGCCCCAGCATTTT
CASSLYPPGVRQPQHF
>.|TRBJ2-2|TRBV19|once
TGTGCCAGTAGTATAGGACCCGGGTCCGGGGAGCTGTTTTTT
CASSIGPGSGELFF
>.|TRBJ1-4|TRBV19|.
TGTGCCAGTAGTATTGGCAGTCTGGTATCTAATGAAAAACTGTTTTTT
CASSIGSLVSNEKLFF
>.|TRBJ1-2|TRBV19|once
TGTGCCAGTAGTATGCCGAGGGGTGGCCGGGGCTCACCTAACTATGGCTACACCTTC
CASSMPRGGRGSPNYGYTF
>.|TRBJ1-2|TRBV7-2|.
TGTGCCAGCAGCTTAGTAGTCGGCAGTAACTATGGCTACACCTTC
CASSLVVGSNYGYTF
>.|TRBJ1-2|TRBV12-3/TRBV12-4|.
TGTGCCAGCAGTTCGGACGGTCTAGAAGGCTACACCTTC
CASSSDGLEGYTF
>.|TRBJ2-3|TRBV5-6|.
TGTGCCAGCAGCTCACTAGATTCGACAGATACGCAGTATTTT
CASSSLDSTDTQYF
>TRBD2|TRBJ2-7|TRBV6-2/TRBV6-3|.
TGTGCCAGCAGCTTCGCCGGGACTAGCGGGAAATACGAGCAGTACTTC
CASSFAGTSGKYEQYF
>.|TRBJ2-6|TRBV6-5|.
TGTGCCAGCACGTCCGGGGGGGCCAACGTCCTGACTTTC
CASTSGGANVLTF
>TRBD2|TRBJ2-7|TRBV4-1|.
TGCGCCAGCAGCCATGCAACCGGGACTAGTTCTCCTTACGAGCAGTACTTC
CASSHATGTSSPYEQYF
>.|TRBJ2-3|TRBV4-3|.
TGCGCCAGCAGCCAAGGTCTGTTGGCATCAGATACGCAGTATTTT
CASSQGLLASDTQYF
>.|TRBJ1-4|TRBV18|.
TGTGCCAGCTCACCATTAGGTGGCAGGTTAAGCCGAATGGATGAAAAACTGTTTTTT
CASSPLGGRLSRMDEKLFF